The clone carrying this T cell receptor beta chain turned up a few times. The target antigen is unknown. The data stem from a study of post-analysis software for immune sequencing data. Study background: In terms of disease course, relapsing-remitting, secondary progressive and progressive-relapsing multiple sclerosis were included. Study-wide findings and caveats: Roughly 5 TRBV segments, including TRBV5-6, TRBV5-1 and TRBV20-1, were more frequent in patients than controls. The study found significantly lower normalized Chao1 diversity in multiple sclerosis patients than in controls.

The length of the CDR3 is 12 residues. Between the trimmed V and J ends, which lost 3 bases and 4 bases, there was a span of 9 bases. The germline V gene has CDR1 DFQATT and CDR2 SNEGSKA (reference sequence). TCR beta libraries were prepared from cDNA with unique molecular identifiers. Between roughly 1 and 11 million T cells gave rise to roughly 0.5 million cDNA molecules. TCRdb processed the PCR reads anew with MiXCR; each CDR3 protein has one entry. The sample lists 450,000 to 700,000 distinct CDR3 sequences, roughly 47% occurring once. Material: blood. The TCR was taken from a girl under 18 with multiple sclerosis. The chain joins TRBV20-1 to TRBJ1-2; D unresolved. The CDR3, as DNA: TGCAGTGCTAGTAACGCCCTCTATGGCTACACCTTC. Translated: CSASNALYGYTF.